Below are 22 T cell receptor beta chains sequenced from a single sample in a study of cytomegalovirus exposure and HLA in healthy donors. It was with 60 Vbeta and 13 Jbeta primers that the PCR ran. Libraries were prepared by immunoSEQ multiplex PCR; TCRdb keeps only in-frame clonotypes and omits some of them. This table has tens of thousands of clones, roughly 78% appearing once. Material for sequencing was PBMCs. Source of these receptors: a man in his forties in good health and CMV-seronegative.

The chain uses TRBV6-5 and TRBJ2-5; a weak D match, TRBD2 (5 bases). The CDR3 covers 13 residues. V lost 10 bases to trimming and J lost 2 bases, with 14 bases between them. CDR1 is MNHEY and CDR2 is SVGAGI in the germline V gene. CDR3 sequence (DNA): TGTGCCACCCGGGGAGTGGATCAAGAGACCCAGTACTTC. Protein: CATRGVDQETQYF.

This clone occurred a few times. The chain carries TRBV5-1 and TRBJ1-1; D perhaps matches TRBD1 (6 bases). CDR3 length: 14 residues. Germline loops: CDR1 SGHRS, CDR2 YFSETQ. The ends were cut back, 1 base at V and 3 bases at J, with 10 bases in the middle. CDR3 residues: CASSLFNRDTEAFF. CDR3 nucleotides: TGCGCCAGCAGCTTGTTCAACAGGGACACTGAAGCTTTCTTT.

The chain couples TRBV27 to TRBJ2-7; the match to TRBD1 covers 12 bases. This CDR3 is 15 amino acids long. Trimming took 6 bases from V and 4 from J; bases not matched to a gene: 7. Germline CDR1 reads MNHEY; CDR2 reads SMNVEV (reference sequence). CDR3 amino acids: CASSQGTGGSYEQYF. The CDR3 DNA reads TGTGCCAGCAGCCAAGGGACAGGGGGCTCTTACGAGCAGTACTTC.

The CDR3 spells CASSARVFTEAFF. CDR3 in DNA: TGTGCCAGCAGTGCCAGGGTTTTCACTGAAGCTTTCTTT. The chain combines TRBV6-1 with TRBJ1-1; D possibly corresponds to TRBD1 (5 bases). Trimming took off 4 bases at V and 4 bases at J, with 10 bases between the two ends. This CDR3 has 13 residues. Germline assignment: CDR1 MNHNS and CDR2 SASEGT.

The chain joins TRBV19 to TRBJ1-1, with TRBD1 matching 8 bases. The CDR3 extends over 15 amino acids. Germline CDR1 LNHDA, CDR2 SQIVND (reference sequence). V shed 3 bases and J 5 bases; nucleotides not matched to a gene: 8. The CDR3 here is CASSIGRTGKTEAFF. The CDR3 DNA sequence: TGTGCCAGTAGTATCGGTCGGACAGGGAAGACTGAAGCTTTCTTT.

This clone was seen at least ten times. J is TRBJ1-5 and V is TRBV28; 10 bases are shared with TRBD1. After removal of 5 bases from V and 0 bases from J, the junction contained 4 bases not matched to a gene. CDR3 length equals 16 residues. The germline CDR1 and CDR2 sequences are MDHEN and SYDVKM. The CDR3 DNA follows: TGTGCCAGCAGTACCGGGACAGGGGTTAGCAATCAGCCCCAGCATTTT. It is translated as CASSTGTGVSNQPQHF.

This chain joins TRBV18 and TRBJ2-3; TRBD2 matches 12 bases. CDR1 is KGHSH, CDR2 LQKENI, per germline. With 0 bases clipped from V and 2 bases from J, the junction kept 12 bases outside the gene matches. The CDR3 length is 20 residues. The CDR3 sequence is CASSPPLAGGPGKLTDTQYF. The CDR3 nucleotides read TGTGCCAGCTCACCACCGCTAGCGGGAGGGCCGGGCAAACTCACAGATACGCAGTATTTT.

The chain uses TRBV4-2 and TRBJ1-4; 7 nucleotides line up with TRBD1. The CDR3 runs to 14 residues. With 6 bases clipped from V and 6 bases from J, the junction kept 7 bases outside the gene matches. The germline CDR1 and CDR2 sequences are LGHNA and YNFKEQ. CDR3 amino acids: CASRDRPWDEKLFF. In nucleotides, the CDR3 is TGTGCCAGCAGGGACAGGCCTTGGGATGAAAAACTGTTTTTT.

DNA of the CDR3: TGCGCCAGTACAAGCCCTACGACTAGCGGGAGGGCCCAATACGAGCAGTACTTC. Amino acids: CASTSPTTSGRAQYEQYF. The chain has TRBV5-1 and TRBJ2-7, with 14 bases fitting TRBD2. Trimming at V came to 8 bases and at J to 4 bases, leaving 17 bases not matched to a gene. Germline V lookup: CDR1 SGHRS, CDR2 YFSETQ. The CDR3 runs to 18 residues.

The chain joins TRBV28 to TRBJ1-5, with D uncertain. This CDR3 has 16 residues. V lost 2 bases and J lost 6, with 17 bases in between. Per germline, CDR1 MDHEN and CDR2 SYDVKM. The CDR3, as DNA: TGTGCCAGCAGTTTAATTCACGGGTCGAAAGGTCAGCCCCAGCATTTT. This encodes CASSLIHGSKGQPQHF.

This sequence joins TRBV14 and TRBJ1-2, with TRBD1 as a possible D gene (5 bases). Germline loops: CDR1 SGHDN, CDR2 FVKESK. The CDR3 consists of 14 residues. Between the trimmed V and J ends, which lost 2 bases and 4 bases, there was a span of 11 bases. CDR3 in amino acids: CASSQYRTSYGYTF. CDR3 nucleotides: TGTGCCAGCAGCCAATACAGGACAAGCTATGGCTACACCTTC.

The chain uses TRBV25-1 and TRBJ2-6; 7 bases are a match to TRBD1. Germline CDR1 and CDR2: MGHDK and SYGVNS. This CDR3 contains 17 residues. V was pared by 0 bases and J by 1 base, with 3 bases of the junction left unmatched. CDR3 coding DNA: TGTGCCAGCAGTGAATATCGACAGGGTTCTGGGGCCAACGTCCTGACTTTC. Translation gives CASSEYRQGSGANVLTF.

CDR3 protein: CASSLGDTYMDTQYF. The CDR3, as DNA: TGTGCCAGCAGCTTAGGGGACACTTACATGGATACGCAGTATTTT. The V and J genes are TRBV11-2 and TRBJ2-3, with TRBD1 as a possible D gene (6 bases). Germline V lookup: CDR1 SGHAT, CDR2 FQNNGV. V lost 1 base and J lost 6, with 14 bases in between. The CDR3 has 15 amino acids.

This clone was seen a single time. CDR3 nucleotides: TGTGCCAGCAGCAATTATCCTAGCGGGAGCACAGATACGCAGTATTTT. Amino acid sequence: CASSNYPSGSTDTQYF. The chain has TRBV21-1 and TRBJ2-3; the DNA was not compared with TRBD2, the D call given in the table. TRBV21-1 has pseudogene status. CDR3 length: 16 amino acids.

This chain links TRBV7-9 with TRBJ2-2; TRBD1 might be the D (6 bases). CDR1 is SEHNR, CDR2 FQNEAQ, per germline (reference sequence). The CDR3 loop spans 16 amino acids. Trimming removed 6 bases from V and 0 bases from J, with 14 bases in between. The CDR3 protein is CASRGKDRANTGELFF. CDR3 in DNA: TGTGCCAGCAGAGGCAAGGACAGAGCGAACACCGGGGAGCTGTTTTTT.

About this clone: At one of its ends the junction is not consistent with the germline gene, which may arise from a read error. This chain links TRBV18 with TRBJ1-5; possible D gene TRBD1, 6 bases. Germline CDR1 KGHSH, CDR2 LQKENI. This CDR3 is built from 16 residues. The CDR3 sequence is CASSTPGHPGGQPQHF. As DNA, the CDR3 is TGTGCCAGCTCAACACCGGGACACCCGGGAGGTCAGCCCCAGCATTTT.

This chain connects TRBV15 to TRBJ2-5; 14 nucleotides align to TRBD2. This CDR3 spans 16 amino acids. CDR1 and CDR2 from the germline V gene are LNHNV and YYDKDF (reference sequence). V dropped 3 bases and J dropped 4; count of bases not matched to a gene: 4. The CDR3 protein is CATSRGGLAGVETQYF. CDR3 bases: TGTGCCACCAGCAGGGGGGGACTAGCGGGAGTAGAGACCCAGTACTTC.

The rearrangement joins TRBV7-9 to TRBJ2-2; TRBD1 is a possible D gene (6 bases). The CDR3 runs to 15 residues. V lost 3 bases and J 6 bases, leaving 14 bases between the germline ends. The germline V gene has CDR1 SEHNR and CDR2 FQNEAQ (reference sequence). In DNA form, the CDR3 reads TGTGCCAGCAGCTTGGGGGCGACTATTGCCGGGGAGCTGTTTTTT. Its translation is CASSLGATIAGELFF.

The V call is TRBV28, the J call TRBJ1-1; a possible D gene is TRBD1 (6 bases). The CDR3 is 15 residues long. V was shortened by 6 bases and J by 0 bases, with 14 bases between the two germline ends. The germline V gene has CDR1 MDHEN and CDR2 SYDVKM. The CDR3 loop is CASSQSGQLNTEAFF. The CDR3 region has the DNA TGTGCCAGCAGCCAATCCGGACAGTTGAACACTGAAGCTTTCTTT.

This clone has just a few counts. The V and J genes are TRBV5-1 and TRBJ2-7; D is possibly TRBD1 (5 bases). CDR3 size: 12 residues. The ends were cut back, 5 bases at V and 6 bases at J, with 12 bases in the middle. Germline assignment: CDR1 SGHRS and CDR2 YFSETQ. CDR3 nucleotides: TGCGCCAGCAGAGGGGTAGTCGGCGAGCAGTACTTC. Protein product: CASRGVVGEQYF.

The chain uses TRBV27 and TRBJ2-5; TRBD1 aligns across 10 bases. This CDR3 region has 17 residues. Germline trimming cut 0 bases from V and 4 bases from J; bases unmatched to any gene: 8. Germline CDR1 and CDR2: MNHEY and SMNVEV (reference sequence). Written as DNA, the CDR3 is TGTGCCAGCAGTTTATCTCCTCCGGGACAGGGGTCAGAGACCCAGTACTTC. Protein: CASSLSPPGQGSETQYF.

The chain uses TRBV5-5 and TRBJ2-7, with a possible D match to TRBD1 (6 bases). The germline gives CDR1 SGHKS, CDR2 YYEKEE (reference sequence). The CDR3 runs to 14 residues. The ends were cut back, 6 bases at V and 6 bases at J, with 19 bases in the middle. The CDR3 sequence is CASTTQQGLSEQYF. CDR3 DNA: TGTGCCAGCACCACCCAACAGGGTCTTTCCGAGCAGTACTTC.